This is a list of T cell receptor beta chains from one sample in a study of shared clonotypes between healthy human individuals. Generated by immunoSEQ multiplex PCR, the TCRdb table keeps only in-frame clones and is missing some. The top ten clones hold approximately 0.36% of a sample with 2 million to 3 million clones, roughly 93% of them seen once. The sample taken for sequencing was naive CD4+ T cells from PBMCs. Receptors were obtained from a man aged 18 to 29 in good health. Some clones in this sample may be carry-over from other donors' samples. The CDR3 runs from the conserved cysteine through the conserved F or W. A D gene is named only where the DNA matches it firmly. Size is omitted from some rows. Given values are once, few, many or a class for expanded clones.

v_gene: TRBV27
d_gene: TRBD1
abundance: -
j_gene: TRBJ1-5
CDR3nt: TGTGCCAGCAGTTCAGGGGGCGGAGGGGGAGGTCAGCCCCAGCATTTT
CDR3aa: CASSSGGGGGGQPQHF

v_gene: TRBV6-6
d_gene: -
abundance: once
j_gene: TRBJ1-1
CDR3nt: TGTGCCATCCATGCGGGGGGGCTGACGGACACTGAAGCTTTCTTT
CDR3aa: CAIHAGGLTDTEAFF

v_gene: TRBV6-6
d_gene: -
abundance: -
j_gene: TRBJ1-1
CDR3nt: TGTGCCAGCAGTTTTGAGGGGAACACTGAAGCTTTCTTT
CDR3aa: CASSFEGNTEAFF

v_gene: TRBV18
d_gene: TRBD2
abundance: -
j_gene: TRBJ2-1
CDR3nt: TGTGCCAGCTCGCCCGGCGGGACTAGCGGGAGGGTCAATGAGCAGTTCTTC
CDR3aa: CASSPGGTSGRVNEQFF

v_gene: TRBV27
d_gene: TRBD2
abundance: -
j_gene: TRBJ2-5
CDR3nt: TGTGCCAGCAGTTCGTTAGATCGGGGGGACGGGGAGACCCAGTACTTC
CDR3aa: CASSSLDRGDGETQYF

v_gene: TRBV7-2
d_gene: -
abundance: -
j_gene: TRBJ2-1
CDR3nt: TGTGCCAGCAGCCTAAGTGCAGGGGCAGGTTACAATGAGCAGTTCTTC
CDR3aa: CASSLSAGAGYNEQFF

v_gene: TRBV19
d_gene: -
abundance: once
j_gene: TRBJ1-1
CDR3nt: TGTGCCAGTAGTAAGGGTGCAGCCATGAACACTGAAGCTTTCTTT
CDR3aa: CASSKGAAMNTEAFF

v_gene: TRBV18
d_gene: -
abundance: -
j_gene: TRBJ2-7
CDR3nt: TGTGCCAGCTCAACTACACAGGGCGCCGAGCAGTACTTC
CDR3aa: CASSTTQGAEQYF

v_gene: TRBV7-2
d_gene: -
abundance: -
j_gene: TRBJ2-3
CDR3nt: TGTGCCAGCAGCCCCCCGGTAGCCGACAAAGATACGCAGTATTTT
CDR3aa: CASSPPVADKDTQYF

v_gene: TRBV6-1
d_gene: -
abundance: once
j_gene: TRBJ2-7
CDR3nt: TGTGCCAGCAGTGAAGCGGGGAATCCCTACGAGCAGTACTTC
CDR3aa: CASSEAGNPYEQYF

v_gene: TRBV11-2
d_gene: -
abundance: -
j_gene: TRBJ1-1
CDR3nt: TGTGCCAGCAGCTTAGTACTGAACACTGAAGCTTTCTTT
CDR3aa: CASSLVLNTEAFF

v_gene: TRBV18
d_gene: -
abundance: -
j_gene: TRBJ2-1
CDR3nt: TGTGCCAGCTCACCACTGTCCGGGAGCATGAGGACATACAATGAGCAGTTCTTC
CDR3aa: CASSPLSGSMRTYNEQFF

v_gene: TRBV7-9
d_gene: TRBD1
abundance: -
j_gene: TRBJ1-4
CDR3nt: TGTGCCAGCAGCTTAGGGACAGGACCTCTGTTTTTT
CDR3aa: CASSLGTGPLFF

v_gene: TRBV6-5
d_gene: TRBD2
abundance: -
j_gene: TRBJ2-1
CDR3nt: TGTGCCAGCAGTCGGCTAGCGGGGGGTCCTCAGTTCTTC
CDR3aa: CASSRLAGGPQFF

v_gene: TRBV5-4
d_gene: TRBD2
abundance: -
j_gene: TRBJ2-5
CDR3nt: TGTGCCAGCAGACAGGGACTAGCGGAAGAGACCCAGTACTTC
CDR3aa: CASRQGLAEETQYF

v_gene: TRBV5-4
d_gene: -
abundance: -
j_gene: TRBJ1-1
CDR3nt: TGTGCCAGCAGCCCTGATCAGGGAGGGAACACTGAAGCTTTCTTT
CDR3aa: CASSPDQGGNTEAFF

v_gene: TRBV28
d_gene: TRBD1
abundance: -
j_gene: TRBJ2-7
CDR3nt: TGTGCCGGCAAGGACAGGGCTTCCTACGAGCAGTACTTC
CDR3aa: CAGKDRASYEQYF

v_gene: TRBV5-8
d_gene: TRBD1
abundance: -
j_gene: TRBJ2-1
CDR3nt: TGTGCCAGCAGCTTGGTACAGGGGCTCTACAATGAGCAGTTCTTC
CDR3aa: CASSLVQGLYNEQFF

v_gene: TRBV2
d_gene: -
abundance: -
j_gene: TRBJ2-1
CDR3nt: TGTGCCAGCAGTGAAGCGGATAGCTCCTACAATGAGCAGTTCTTC
CDR3aa: CASSEADSSYNEQFF

v_gene: TRBV2
d_gene: TRBD2
abundance: -
j_gene: TRBJ2-6
CDR3nt: TGTGCCAGCAGCGCGGGAGGTGGGGCCAACGTCCTGACTTTC
CDR3aa: CASSAGGGANVLTF

v_gene: TRBV9
d_gene: TRBD1
abundance: -
j_gene: TRBJ2-6
CDR3nt: TGTGCCAGCAGCGTTTGGACAGGAAAATCAAGCTCTGGGGCCAACGTCCTGACTTTC
CDR3aa: CASSVWTGKSSSGANVLTF

v_gene: TRBV28
d_gene: TRBD1
abundance: -
j_gene: TRBJ1-2
CDR3nt: TGTGCCAGCAGTTTGGACAGGGTTAACTATGGCTACACCTTC
CDR3aa: CASSLDRVNYGYTF

v_gene: TRBV4-2
d_gene: -
abundance: -
j_gene: TRBJ2-7
CDR3nt: TGTGCCAGCAGCCAAGACCGGATATACGAGCAGTACTTC
CDR3aa: CASSQDRIYEQYF

v_gene: TRBV7-2
d_gene: -
abundance: once
j_gene: TRBJ2-1
CDR3nt: TGTGCCAGCAGCCCTCTGGAACAGCAGTTCTTC
CDR3aa: CASSPLEQQFF

v_gene: TRBV6-1
d_gene: -
abundance: -
j_gene: TRBJ1-1
CDR3nt: TGTGCCAGCAGTGAGGGGGGACTGGGACACACTGAAGCTTTCTTT
CDR3aa: CASSEGGLGHTEAFF

v_gene: TRBV29-1
d_gene: TRBD2
abundance: -
j_gene: TRBJ2-5
CDR3nt: TGCAGCGCCGCCGGGAGGACCCAAGAGACCCAGTACTTC
CDR3aa: CSAAGRTQETQYF

v_gene: TRBV28
d_gene: -
abundance: -
j_gene: TRBJ2-3
CDR3nt: TGTGCCAGCAGTCAGGGCCCGCGCCCCCGTACGCAGTATTTT
CDR3aa: CASSQGPRPRTQYF

v_gene: TRBV7-8
d_gene: -
abundance: -
j_gene: TRBJ1-5
CDR3nt: TGTGCCAGCAGCTTAGCTGGTACGGGGTGGGGTCAGCCCCAGCATTTT
CDR3aa: CASSLAGTGWGQPQHF

v_gene: TRBV6-1
d_gene: -
abundance: -
j_gene: TRBJ2-5
CDR3nt: TGTGCCAGCAGTCAAGGACGGGGACGGACCCAGTACTTC
CDR3aa: CASSQGRGRTQYF

v_gene: TRBV19
d_gene: -
abundance: -
j_gene: TRBJ2-7
CDR3nt: TGTGCCAGTAGTATGGGCAGACCAACCTACGAGCAGTACTTC
CDR3aa: CASSMGRPTYEQYF

v_gene: TRBV19
d_gene: TRBD1
abundance: -
j_gene: TRBJ1-5
CDR3nt: TGTGCCAGTAGTATAGTGGCAGGGGGTTACCAGCCCCAGCATTTT
CDR3aa: CASSIVAGGYQPQHF

v_gene: TRBV6-1
d_gene: -
abundance: -
j_gene: TRBJ1-1
CDR3nt: TGTGCCAGCAGTGAAGCAGGACTTTTACCCCTAGGCGCTTTCTTT
CDR3aa: CASSEAGLLPLGAFF

v_gene: TRBV7-3
d_gene: -
abundance: few
j_gene: TRBJ2-3
CDR3nt: TGTGCCAGCAGTCACTCTACTAGCACAGATACGCAGTATTTT
CDR3aa: CASSHSTSTDTQYF

v_gene: TRBV10-3
d_gene: TRBD2
abundance: -
j_gene: TRBJ2-1
CDR3nt: TGTGCCATCGGGGACTATACCCACAATGAGCAGTTCTTC
CDR3aa: CAIGDYTHNEQFF

v_gene: TRBV9
d_gene: TRBD2
abundance: -
j_gene: TRBJ2-3
CDR3nt: TGTGCCAGCAGCCTTGGACTAGCTGGTCACACAGATACGCAGTATTTT
CDR3aa: CASSLGLAGHTDTQYF

v_gene: TRBV6-1
d_gene: -
abundance: once
j_gene: TRBJ2-3
CDR3nt: TGTGCCAGCACCCTCGACCGAGGGAAAGATACGCAGTATTTT
CDR3aa: CASTLDRGKDTQYF

v_gene: TRBV7-6
d_gene: TRBD2
abundance: -
j_gene: TRBJ2-5
CDR3nt: TGTGCCAGCAGCCCCGTGGGGAGGGTGCTAGGAGAGACCCAGTACTTC
CDR3aa: CASSPVGRVLGETQYF

v_gene: TRBV9
d_gene: -
abundance: -
j_gene: TRBJ2-3
CDR3nt: TGTGCCAGCAGCCCTAGCAGAGGGTTTTCTAGCACAGATACGCAGTATTTT
CDR3aa: CASSPSRGFSSTDTQYF

v_gene: TRBV27
d_gene: -
abundance: -
j_gene: TRBJ2-7
CDR3nt: TGTGCCAGCAGTTTATCGTTTAACCGAGACTACGAGCAGTACTTC
CDR3aa: CASSLSFNRDYEQYF

v_gene: TRBV18
d_gene: -
abundance: few
j_gene: TRBJ1-1
CDR3nt: TGTGCCAGCTCACCCGCAAAGGGTTACACTGAAGCTTTCTTT
CDR3aa: CASSPAKGYTEAFF

v_gene: TRBV7-2
d_gene: -
abundance: -
j_gene: TRBJ2-4
CDR3nt: TGTGCCAGCAGCTTAGGGGTAGCCAAAAACATTCAGTACTTC
CDR3aa: CASSLGVAKNIQYF

v_gene: TRBV10-3
d_gene: TRBD1
abundance: -
j_gene: TRBJ1-5
CDR3nt: TGTGCCATCAGTGCTCCAGGGGGCCGAGATCAGCCCCAGCATTTT
CDR3aa: CAISAPGGRDQPQHF

v_gene: TRBV18
d_gene: -
abundance: -
j_gene: TRBJ1-1
CDR3nt: TGTGCCAGCTCACCCCCGGGGGCAACTGAAGCTTTCTTT
CDR3aa: CASSPPGATEAFF

v_gene: TRBV7-9
d_gene: -
abundance: few
j_gene: TRBJ1-3
CDR3nt: TGTGCCAGCAGCTTAGATGGCTACACCATATATTTT
CDR3aa: CASSLDGYTIYF

v_gene: TRBV9
d_gene: -
abundance: -
j_gene: TRBJ1-1
CDR3nt: TGTGCCAGCAGCGATCTGACAGCGGAACCTAAGGGCGGCATTATGAACACTGAAGCTTTCTTT
CDR3aa: CASSDLTAEPKGGIMNTEAFF

v_gene: TRBV5-6
d_gene: -
abundance: -
j_gene: TRBJ2-6
CDR3nt: TGTGCCAGCAGCTCGAACGAGGGGCGGAGCTCTGGGGCCAACGTCCTGACTTTC
CDR3aa: CASSSNEGRSSGANVLTF

v_gene: TRBV6-5
d_gene: -
abundance: -
j_gene: TRBJ2-4
CDR3nt: TGTGCCAGCAGCTCCGACAGCAAAAACATTCAGTACTTC
CDR3aa: CASSSDSKNIQYF

v_gene: TRBV5-1
d_gene: TRBD2
abundance: -
j_gene: TRBJ2-2
CDR3nt: TGCGCCAGTGGAGGGGCGGGAGCGTACACCGGGGAGCTGTTTTTT
CDR3aa: CASGGAGAYTGELFF